The 2 T cell receptor beta chains presented below share a single source sample, sequenced in a study of graft-versus-host responses after intestinal transplantation. Processing released intraepithelial and lamina propria lymphocytes from the graft tissue. Assay used: immunoSEQ multiplex PCR; TCRdb lists only in-frame clones, some missing. The sample gives several thousand clones, 69% of which show up once; about 18% is in the top ten. Sequences were derived from ileum tissue, sampled approximately 8 months after intestinal transplantation. Receptors were obtained from a human patient who received an intestinal transplant, so some T cells may come from the graft donor.

This clone was counted only a few times. The rearrangement joins TRBV2 to TRBJ1-5; TRBD1 matches 10 bases. The CDR3 has 16 amino acids. Germline loops: CDR1 SNHLY, CDR2 FYNNEI. J gave up 9 bases and V 1 base, and 9 bases lay outside the gene matches. CDR3 coding DNA: TGTGCCAGCAGTGAAGGCACCGGGACAGGGGTGCGGCCCCAGCATTTT. Amino acids: CASSEGTGTGVRPQHF.

In regard to this clone: Just one base apart from a much larger clone, this may be a read error. This sequence joins TRBV27 and TRBJ2-1, with D possibly TRBD2 on 5 matching bases. Germline-derived CDR1 and CDR2 are MNHEY and SMNVEV (reference sequence). The length of the CDR3 is 12 residues. CDR3 nucleotide sequence: TGTACCAGCAGTTTGGGAGAAAATGAGCAGTTCTTC. It encodes CTSSLGENEQFF.